This TCR beta chain was observed in a study of blood T cell repertoires in COVID-19. This CDR3 comprises 12 residues. Germline CDR1 is ENHRY and CDR2 is SYGVKD. The ends lost 9 bases at V and 9 bases at J; junction bases unmatched: 1. The table came from immunoSEQ multiplex PCR; TCRdb's copy has only in-frame clones and leaves some out. The table records approximately 360,000 clones, 70% to 90% of them present only once. The sequence was collected from a middle-aged man with acute or convalescent COVID-19. V gene TRBV10-3 combines with J gene TRBJ1-6, with TRBD1 matching over 11 bases. Sequencing was performed on peripheral blood. The CDR3 region is CAIGTGGSPLHF. The DNA of the CDR3 is TGTGCCATAGGGACAGGGGGTTCACCCCTCCACTTT.